The next 21 T cell receptor beta chains were all read from a single sample in a study of human T cells and chemical hapten exposure. A single record per CDR3 protein comes from TCRdb applying MiXCR to the RACE reads. This table has 350,000 to 450,000 distinct CDR3 sequences, around 5.5% appearing once. As to time point: pre-sensitization, week 0. The treatment is: therapeutic diphenylcyclopropenone sensitization with weekly scalp DPC. The specimen comprised whole blood, sampled in connection with sensitization to the hapten diphenylcyclopropenone (DPC). Source of these receptors: a woman aged 50 to 65 with alopecia areata. Some clones in this sample may be carry-over from other donors' samples.

This clonotype was seen many times. One end of the junction does not line up with germline, which may come from a read error. The chain links TRBV6-6 to TRBJ2-7, with D maybe TRBD2 (6 bases). This CDR3 comprises 14 residues. In germline, CDR1 is MNHNY, CDR2 SVGAGI (reference sequence). The CDR3 sequence: CASTYGDPSGEQYF. In DNA form, the CDR3 reads TGTGCCAGCACTTACGGGGATCCAAGCGGGGAGCAGTACTTC.

In its sample, this clonotype was seen many times. This chain uses TRBV28 with TRBJ2-5; D call uncertain. The CDR3 has 14 amino acids. V gave up 4 bases and J gave up 4 bases, with 13 bases separating them. Germline V lookup: CDR1 MDHEN, CDR2 SYDVKM. CDR3 bases: TGTGCCAGCAGTTCAAGACAACCCGGAGAGACCCAGTACTTC. Translating it yields CASSSRQPGETQYF.

The V gene is TRBV2, the J gene TRBJ2-7; D is perhaps TRBD1 (5 bases). V shed 3 bases and J shed 2 bases, with 8 bases lying between them. This CDR3 has 13 amino acids. Germline-derived CDR1 and CDR2 are SNHLY and FYNNEI. The CDR3 here is CASSDRTPYEQYF. The CDR3, as DNA: TGTGCCAGCAGTGACAGGACACCCTACGAGCAGTACTTC.

This clonotype turned up a few times. This chain joins TRBV2 and TRBJ2-4, with no clear D. Trimming stripped 1 base from V and 8 bases from J, with 6 bases between. The CDR3 has 12 amino acids. Germline V lookup: CDR1 SNHLY, CDR2 FYNNEI. The CDR3 DNA follows: TGTGCCAGCAGTGAAGGGAGAGACATTCAGTACTTC. It specifies CASSEGRDIQYF.

This clonotype was detected ten times or more. The chain joins TRBV12-3 or TRBV12-4 to TRBJ1-1; no firm D call. CDR3 length: 13 residues. The V end lost 10 bases, the J end lost 5 bases, and 17 bases lay between the germline ends. This chain's CDR3 is CATLDSSGTEAFF. DNA for the CDR3: TGTGCCACCCTGGATTCGAGTGGGACTGAAGCTTTCTTT.

A few counts support this clonotype. CDR3 sequence (DNA): TGTGCCAGCAGCTTGGGACGCAGAATCTCAGATACGCAGTATTTT. Encoded protein: CASSLGRRISDTQYF. The rearrangement links TRBV5-8 to TRBJ2-3; D is unresolved. Germline loops: CDR1 SGHTS, CDR2 YDEGEE. The V end was cut by 0 bases, the J end by 4 bases, with 12 bases between. CDR3 length: 15 amino acids.

This clonotype was seen many times. The chain employs TRBV28 and TRBJ2-1; TRBD2 matches 13 bases. In germline, CDR1 is MDHEN, CDR2 SYDVKM. The CDR3 covers 16 residues. Germline trimming cut 9 bases from V and 0 bases from J; bases unmatched to any gene: 5. The DNA for the CDR3 is TGTGCCAGTGAGGGACTAGCGGGAACCTCCTACAATGAGCAGTTCTTC. Translated: CASEGLAGTSYNEQFF.

This chain uses TRBV11-2 with TRBJ2-3, with TRBD1 matching 8 bases. The trim removed 5 bases at V and 5 bases at J, leaving 3 bases unmatched. Germline V lookup: CDR1 SGHAT, CDR2 FQNNGV. This CDR3 is 13 amino acids long. The CDR3: CASSPGQGDTQYF. The CDR3 DNA reads TGTGCCAGCAGCCCTGGACAGGGAGATACGCAGTATTTT.

This clonotype was seen repeatedly, ten times or more. V is TRBV29-1 and J is TRBJ2-1, with 11 bases lining up with TRBD1. CDR1 SQVTM and CDR2 ANQGSEA come from the germline V gene. The J segment lost 12 bases and the V segment lost 1 base, leaving 8 bases of the junction unmatched. The CDR3 is made up of 14 amino acids. The CDR3 coding sequence is TGCAGCGTTGAAGCAAAGGACAGGGGGCTATGGCAGTTCTTC. Residues: CSVEAKDRGLWQFF.

About this clonotype itself: Just one base apart from a much larger clone, this may be a read error. The chain is built from TRBV15 and TRBJ2-1, with D possibly matching TRBD1 (6 bases). From germline, CDR1 is LNHNV and CDR2 YYDKDF (reference sequence). The CDR3 is 15 residues long. CDR3 sequence (DNA): TGTGACACCAGCAGAGATTGGGACACCTACAATGAGCAGTTCTTC. This encodes CDTSRDWDTYNEQFF.

In this sample, this clonotype turned up many times. The V gene is TRBV7-2, the J gene TRBJ2-5, with D perhaps matching TRBD2 (6 bases). Germline V gene lookup returns CDR1 SGHTA and CDR2 FQGNSA. The ends were cut back, 7 bases at V and 5 bases at J, with 8 bases in the middle. This CDR3 region has 11 residues. The CDR3 loop reads CASTGVETQYF. The DNA of the CDR3 is TGTGCCAGCACGGGGGTGGAGACCCAGTACTTC.

This clonotype was counted many times. The J gene is TRBJ1-4, the V gene TRBV20-1; D may be TRBD1 (5 bases). There are 16 residues in the CDR3. Trimming shortened V by 0 bases and J by 7 bases, and 18 bases separated the two germline ends. The germline V gene has CDR1 DFQATT and CDR2 SNEGSKA (reference sequence). The CDR3, as DNA: TGCAGTGCTAGAGACGACCCCGGCAGGGCGGTTGAAAAACTGTTTTTT. This gives the protein CSARDDPGRAVEKLFF.

Of note for this clonotype: This sequence may be a read error, since a much larger clone differs from it by one base. The rearrangement links TRBV29-1 to TRBJ1-5; 7 bases align to TRBD1. This CDR3 comprises 13 residues. Germline V lookup: CDR1 SQVTM, CDR2 ANQGSEA. The junction had 3 bases not matched to a gene; V was cut back by 3 bases and J by 4 bases. The CDR3 DNA follows: TGCAGCGTTGATACAGGGGAGAATCAGCCCCAGCATTTT. Translating gives CSVDTGENQPQHF.

This clonotype was recorded a few times. This sequence joins TRBV27 and TRBJ1-1, with TRBD1 identical over 9 bases. After removal of 2 bases from V and 6 bases from J, the junction contained 4 bases not matched to a gene. The V gene's germline CDR1 is MNHEY and CDR2 SMNVEV (reference sequence). The CDR3 is 14 residues long. CDR3 bases: TGTGCCAGCAGTTTAACGGACAGGGGCGCTGAAGCTTTCTTT. Translation: CASSLTDRGAEAFF.

The table lists this clonotype with many counts. The rearrangement uses TRBV6-6 and TRBJ1-5, with TRBD1 matching 10 bases. V lost 6 bases to trimming and J lost 3 bases; unmatched junction nucleotides: 8. Looked up from germline, CDR1 is MNHNY and CDR2 is SVGAGI (reference sequence). The length of the CDR3 is 16 residues. DNA for the CDR3: TGTGCCAGCAGAAGACAGGGGGCGGAGGTCAATCAGCCCCAGCATTTT. Its protein is CASRRQGAEVNQPQHF.

The chain recombines TRBV29-1 with TRBJ1-1; 7 bases line up with TRBD1. Germline trimming cut 7 bases from V and 2 bases from J; bases unmatched to any gene: 10. CDR3 length equals 14 residues. Germline V lookup: CDR1 SQVTM, CDR2 ANQGSEA. CDR3 nucleotide sequence: TGCAGCGGTTGGGGGACAGCGACCAACACTGAAGCTTTCTTT. Residues: CSGWGTATNTEAFF.

This clonotype was recorded many times. CDR3 protein: CASRASGTPNEQYF. The CDR3 nucleotides read TGTGCCAGCAGGGCTAGCGGGACGCCGAACGAGCAGTACTTC. The genes are TRBV28 and TRBJ2-7; 9 bases align to TRBD2. Germline values: CDR1 MDHEN, CDR2 SYDVKM. The V gene end was trimmed by 6 bases and the J gene end by 5 bases; junction bases not matched to a gene: 8. The CDR3 sequence is 14 residues long. Based on the CDR3 plus reference TRBV28 and TRBJ2-7, the full variable domain is DVKVTQSSRYLVKRTGEKVFLECVQDMDHENMFWYRQDPGLGLRLIYFSYDVKMKEKGDIPEGYSVSREKKERFSLILESASTNQTSMYLCASRASGTPNEQYFGPGTRLTVT.

This chain links TRBV5-1 with TRBJ2-3, with 16 bases that match TRBD2. Germline V lookup: CDR1 SGHRS, CDR2 YFSETQ. Unmatched junction bases numbered 8, after V lost 3 bases and J lost 1 base. This CDR3 contains 19 residues. In DNA, the CDR3 is TGCGCCAGCAGCTCGGGACTAGCGGGGGGGCGGCCTGGCACAGATACGCAGTATTTT. Amino acid sequence: CASSSGLAGGRPGTDTQYF.

At least ten counts were recorded for this clonotype. The genes are TRBV28 and TRBJ2-1; 7 nucleotides agree with TRBD2. The V gene end was trimmed by 2 bases and the J gene end by 3 bases; junction bases not matched to a gene: 10. Germline V gene data show CDR1 as MDHEN and CDR2 as SYDVKM. The CDR3 covers 17 residues. CDR3 DNA: TGTGCCAGCAGTTTACCCAGCGGGGAGGCTTTCTACAATGAGCAGTTCTTC. This codes for CASSLPSGEAFYNEQFF. Full variable domain (missing parts from reference TRBV28 and TRBJ2-1): DVKVTQSSRYLVKRTGEKVFLECVQDMDHENMFWYRQDPGLGLRLIYFSYDVKMKEKGDIPEGYSVSREKKERFSLILESASTNQTSMYLCASSLPSGEAFYNEQFFGPGTRLTVL.

This clonotype has at least ten counts. The CDR3 loop reads CASSFSGTGRRAATGELFF. CDR3 DNA sequence: TGTGCCAGCAGTTTCTCCGGGACAGGCAGAAGAGCCGCCACCGGGGAGCTGTTTTTT. This chain uses TRBV27 with TRBJ2-2, with 8 bases lining up with TRBD1. V trimming: 3 bases; J trimming: 4 bases; junction bases outside the gene matches: 16. The CDR3 has 19 amino acids. CDR1 and CDR2 (germline): MNHEY, SMNVEV (reference sequence).

This clonotype was detected many times. The chain couples TRBV6-1 to TRBJ2-7; D is undetermined. CDR1 MNHNS and CDR2 SASEGT come from the germline V gene. The CDR3 spans 13 residues. V was pared by 2 bases and J by 2 bases, with 7 bases between. CDR3 coding DNA: TGTGCCAGCAGTGAAAGGGTCCCCTACGAGCAGTACTTC. Its protein product is CASSERVPYEQYF.